Below are 32 T cell receptor beta chains sequenced from a single sample in a study of CD8+CD57+ T cells in acquired aplastic anemia. Genomic DNA served as template for TCR beta VDJ and CDR3 profiling. In TCRdb, the reads were re-called with MiXCR into one record per CDR3 protein. This table holds 200,000 or so distinct CDR3 sequences, around 65% found once. The specimen was sorted CD4+, CD8+, or CD8+CD57+ T cells (not recorded which) from PBMCs. The receptor set was obtained from a human donor with severe aplastic anemia or a healthy control (not recorded which).

The V and J genes are TRBV10-3 and TRBJ2-2; D possibly corresponds to TRBD1 (6 bases). The CDR3 totals 14 residues. Germline V gene sequence: CDR1 ENHRY, CDR2 SYGVKD. Trimming pared 2 bases from V and 4 bases from J, leaving 8 bases between. The CDR3 DNA sequence: TGTGCCATCAGTGAGGCAGGGGTCACCGGGGAGCTGTTTTTT. This codes for CAISEAGVTGELFF.

To note about this clonotype: Germline is not matched at one junction end, which may reflect a read error. The chain joins TRBV6-1 to TRBJ1-2; 7 nucleotides match TRBD1. Germline V gene lookup returns CDR1 MNHNS and CDR2 SASEGT. The CDR3 has 14 residues. CDR3 nucleotide sequence: TGTGCCATCAGTGAGGGCAGGGGGGTCTATGGCTACACCTTC. Translating gives CAISEGRGVYGYTF.

The chain is built from TRBV9 and TRBJ2-5; no firm D call. The CDR3 is made up of 13 amino acids. The V end lost 0 bases, the J end lost 6 bases, and 9 bases lay between the germline ends. The V gene's germline CDR1 is SGDLS and CDR2 YYNGEE. CDR3 nucleotide sequence: TGTGCCAGCAGCGTAGGAGGTTCTCAGACCCAGTACTTC. This codes for CASSVGGSQTQYF.

The chain is built from TRBV7-9 and TRBJ2-2; D may be TRBD2 (7 bases). The V end lost 5 bases, the J end lost 6 bases, and 10 bases lay between the germline ends. Looked up from germline, CDR1 is SEHNR and CDR2 is FQNEAQ (reference sequence). CDR3 length: 13 residues. CDR3 in amino acids: CASSRGAAGELFF. The CDR3 nucleotides read TGTGCCAGCAGCCGGGGGGCGGCCGGGGAGCTGTTTTTT.

This clonotype was detected many times. The J gene is TRBJ1-6, the V gene TRBV5-6; D ambiguous. Germline V gene lookup returns CDR1 SGHDT and CDR2 YYEEEE. Between the trimmed V and J ends, which lost 5 bases and 0 bases, there was a span of 9 bases. This CDR3 has 15 amino acids. CDR3 nucleotides: TGTGCCAGCAGTACAGCGAGCTCCTATAATTCACCCCTCCACTTT. Encoded protein: CASSTASSYNSPLHF.

The chain links TRBV20-1 to TRBJ2-1; tentatively, D is TRBD1 (6 bases). CDR1 and CDR2 (germline): DFQATT, SNEGSKA (reference sequence). The CDR3 consists of 16 residues. The V end was cut by 4 bases, the J end by 0 bases, with 16 bases between. The CDR3 reads CSAIHTTGSSYNEQFF. The CDR3 DNA reads TGCAGTGCTATCCACACAACAGGGAGCTCCTACAATGAGCAGTTCTTC.

The chain has TRBV12-3 or TRBV12-4 and TRBJ2-7, with 9 bases fitting TRBD2. The CDR3 is 15 amino acids. V gave up 4 bases and J gave up 2 bases; unmatched junction bases: 6. The CDR3 sequence is CASSSTSGLPYEQYF. DNA for the CDR3: TGTGCCAGCAGTTCCACTAGCGGGCTCCCCTACGAGCAGTACTTC.

The CDR3 DNA reads TGTGCCAGCAGTCAAGGTCAGGGGGCGCGTGGAAACACCATATATTTT. Protein: CASSQGQGARGNTIYF. This chain connects TRBV7-9 to TRBJ1-3, with TRBD1 matching 8 bases. This CDR3 has 16 amino acids. CDR1 and CDR2 (germline): SEHNR, FQNEAQ (reference sequence). V lost 6 bases to trimming and J lost 3 bases; unmatched junction nucleotides: 10.

This chain connects TRBV25-1 to TRBJ1-2; D call uncertain. The CDR3 consists of 17 residues. Germline values: CDR1 MGHDK, CDR2 SYGVNS. V lost 6 bases to trimming and J lost 4 bases, with 24 bases between them. The CDR3 reads CASSPPPEGEEPYGYTF. The CDR3 DNA is TGTGCCAGCAGCCCCCCTCCCGAGGGAGAAGAACCCTATGGCTACACCTTC.

This chain joins TRBV7-8 and TRBJ2-3, with D perhaps given as TRBD1 or TRBD2 (6 bases each). Germline-derived CDR1 and CDR2 are SGHVS and FQNEAQ. The ends were cut back, 5 bases at V and 6 bases at J, with 21 bases in the middle. CDR3 length: 16 residues. The CDR3 DNA is TGTGCCAGCAGCCGAGGGGGGCGAGGGAAGGCGGATACGCAGTATTTT. Translated, it gives CASSRGGRGKADTQYF.

Turning to this clonotype: This CDR3 fails to terminate in the conserved phenylalanine or tryptophan, so it likely reflects a read error. No DNA is shown, since the ends of the CDR3 on it are uncertain; the CDR3 is the one TCRdb lists. The J gene is TRBJ2-5, the V gene TRBV7-3; TRBD2, the table's D call, lacks a check against the DNA. Germline assignment: CDR1 SGHTA and CDR2 FQGTGA. The CDR3 spans 9 amino acids, including both terminal residues. CDR3 sequence reads: CASSLVVAG.

This clonotype came up many times. The chain employs TRBV20-1 and TRBJ2-3; the match to TRBD2 covers 10 bases. The CDR3 covers 15 residues. V lost 5 bases and J lost 2; bases outside the gene matches: 7. CDR1 is DFQATT, CDR2 SNEGSKA, per germline (reference sequence). The CDR3 spells CSAPSGGEATDTQYF. CDR3 DNA sequence: TGCAGTGCTCCAAGCGGGGGGGAGGCCACAGATACGCAGTATTTT.

This clonotype was seen just once. The rearrangement uses TRBV29-1 and TRBJ2-6; no firm D call. This CDR3 comprises 13 residues. CDR1 is SQVTM, CDR2 ANQGSEA, per germline. V was clipped by 4 bases and J by 2 bases, with 6 bases between them. The CDR3 DNA is TGCAGCGTTGTAGGGACTGGGGCCAACGTCCTGACTTTC. Translation: CSVVGTGANVLTF.

Concerning this clonotype itself: Possible read error: a much larger clone is one base away. The chain links TRBV10-3 to TRBJ1-1; 7 bases are shared with TRBD1. This CDR3 is 15 amino acids long. V shed 3 bases and J 0 bases; nucleotides not matched to a gene: 4. CDR1 ENHRY and CDR2 SYGVKD come from the germline V gene. The CDR3 nucleotides are TGTGCCATCAGTGAAGGGACAGTTATGAACACTGAAGCTTTCTTT. Encoded protein: CAISEGTVMNTEAFF.

V and J are TRBV19 and TRBJ1-5; the D gene is possibly TRBD1 (5 bases). From germline, CDR1 is LNHDA and CDR2 SQIVND (reference sequence). V shed 4 bases and J shed 5 bases, with 15 bases lying between them. The CDR3 spans 15 residues. The CDR3 sequence: CASSTRGRGDQPQHF. The CDR3 DNA follows: TGTGCCAGTAGTACACGGGGTAGAGGGGATCAGCCCCAGCATTTT.

V usage is TRBV7-9 and J usage is TRBJ1-1, with a possible D match to TRBD1 (6 bases). The V end was cut by 6 bases, the J end by 1 base, with 12 bases between. Germline CDR1 reads SEHNR; CDR2 reads FQNEAQ (reference sequence). This CDR3 has 14 residues. The CDR3, as DNA: TGTGCCAGCAGTGATAGGGGGGCGAACACTGAAGCTTTCTTT. Its protein is CASSDRGANTEAFF.

V is TRBV15 and J is TRBJ2-7, with D possibly TRBD1 on 5 matching bases. CDR1 is LNHNV, CDR2 YYDKDF, per germline (reference sequence). There are 15 residues in the CDR3. V lost 1 base, J lost 0 bases, and 10 bases lay in between. The CDR3 coding sequence is TGTGCCACCAGCAGAGGTGAGGACAACTCCTACGAGCAGTACTTC. It yields the protein CATSRGEDNSYEQYF.

This clonotype was detected a few times. The V and J genes are TRBV19 and TRBJ2-7; 7 nucleotides line up with TRBD1. The J segment lost 4 bases and the V segment lost 5 bases, leaving 8 bases of the junction unmatched. This CDR3 is built from 14 residues. Germline V lookup: CDR1 LNHDA, CDR2 SQIVND (reference sequence). CDR3: CASSVAGTVYEQYF. The CDR3 nucleotides read TGTGCCAGTAGTGTCGCCGGGACAGTGTACGAGCAGTACTTC.

V usage is TRBV6-1 and J usage is TRBJ2-5, with TRBD2 matching over 8 bases. The trim removed 6 bases at V and 7 bases at J, leaving 4 bases unmatched. The CDR3 has 12 amino acids. Germline CDR1 is MNHNS and CDR2 is SASEGT. CDR3 region: CASSALAGTQYF. CDR3 coding DNA: TGTGCCAGCAGCGCCCTAGCGGGGACCCAGTACTTC.

V usage is TRBV20-1 and J usage is TRBJ1-4, with D hard to call. Between the trimmed V and J ends, which lost 5 bases and 0 bases, there was a span of 10 bases. The CDR3 is made up of 14 amino acids. Germline loops: CDR1 DFQATT, CDR2 SNEGSKA (reference sequence). Written as DNA, the CDR3 is TGCAGTGCTTCGATTTGGGCAACTAATGAAAAACTGTTTTTT. It codes for CSASIWATNEKLFF.

Of note for this clonotype: At one end, the junction sequence differs from germline, possibly due to a read error. The genes are TRBV9 and TRBJ1-3; D unclear. The CDR3 totals 15 residues. Germline loops: CDR1 SGDLS, CDR2 YYNGEE. Here the CDR3 DNA reads TGTGCCAGCAGCTCAGGACTGTCCTCTGGAAGCACCATATATTTT. It translates to CASSSGLSSGSTIYF.

This rearrangement joins TRBV7-9 to TRBJ1-1; D might be TRBD1 (5 bases). The germline V gene has CDR1 SEHNR and CDR2 FQNEAQ (reference sequence). Trimming took off 2 bases at V and 6 bases at J, with 13 bases between the two ends. The CDR3 has 14 amino acids. Here the CDR3 reads CASSLLGRQPEAFF. As DNA, the CDR3 is TGTGCCAGCAGCTTACTGGGGCGTCAGCCTGAAGCTTTCTTT.

The chain couples TRBV2 to TRBJ1-2; D gene ambiguous. Trimming stripped 3 bases from V and 2 bases from J, with 7 bases between. This CDR3 has 13 residues. Looked up from germline, CDR1 is SNHLY and CDR2 is FYNNEI. The CDR3 DNA is TGTGCCAGCAGTGATGGCGGGAACTATGGCTACACCTTC. Translation: CASSDGGNYGYTF.

The chain combines TRBV2 with TRBJ1-1; D is undetermined. Trimming cost V 8 bases and J 6 bases, with 13 bases left between them. The CDR3 runs 12 residues. Germline lookup yields CDR1 SNHLY and CDR2 FYNNEI. The CDR3 DNA follows: TGTGCCAGCCAGTCAATAAACCCTGAAGCTTTCTTT. It is translated as CASQSINPEAFF. The full variable domain, rest sourced from reference TRBV2 and TRBJ1-1, is EPEVTQTPSHQVTQMGQEVILRCVPISNHLYFYWYRQILGQKVEFLVSFYNNEISEKSEIFDDQFSVERPDGSNFTLKIRSTKLEDSAMYFCASQSINPEAFFGQGTRLTVV.

There are many counts of this clonotype. The V call is TRBV19, the J call TRBJ1-4; 9 positions agree with TRBD1. CDR1 and CDR2 (germline): LNHDA, SQIVND (reference sequence). The CDR3 is 15 amino acids. Germline trimming cut 5 bases from V and 6 bases from J; bases unmatched to any gene: 7. In DNA form, the CDR3 reads TGTGCCAGTAGTTTGACCGGGACAGGGCATGAAAAACTGTTTTTT. Protein sequence: CASSLTGTGHEKLFF.

V usage is TRBV9 and J usage is TRBJ2-3; D possibly uses TRBD1 or TRBD2 (5 bases each). This CDR3 is 20 amino acids long. The germline V gene encodes CDR1 SGDLS and CDR2 YYNGEE. Deletions cut 3 bases from V and 4 bases from J, with 30 bases between. The CDR3 DNA reads TGTGCCAGCAGCGATCGACGGACTGTGAAGGGACCGGAAGGTGCAGATACGCAGTATTTT. Translating it yields CASSDRRTVKGPEGADTQYF.

The rearrangement links TRBV20-1 to TRBJ2-7; 11 bases fit TRBD2. This CDR3 contains 13 residues. V dropped 6 bases and J dropped 4; count of bases not matched to a gene: 5. The germline V gene has CDR1 DFQATT and CDR2 SNEGSKA (reference sequence). The CDR3 DNA sequence: TGCAGTGCCCCGACTAGCGGGGAATACGAGCAGTACTTC. It translates to CSAPTSGEYEQYF.

This chain links TRBV5-4 with TRBJ2-7; maybe TRBD2 (5 bases). CDR3 size: 13 residues. V was trimmed by 2 bases and J by 6 bases, leaving 12 bases between them. The germline V gene encodes CDR1 SGHNT and CDR2 YYREEE (reference sequence). The DNA of the CDR3 is TGTGCCAGCAGCTTTGGGGAGCGGCGCGAGCAGTACTTC. This translates into CASSFGERREQYF.

The chain carries TRBV10-2 and TRBJ2-5, with D maybe TRBD1 (5 bases). This CDR3 has 14 amino acids. CDR1 is WSHSY, CDR2 SAAADI, per germline. V lost 5 bases and J lost 5, with 15 bases in between. In nucleotides, the CDR3 is TGCGCCAGCAGTCGTAGGGGCGAGGATGAGACCCAGTACTTC. Translation: CASSRRGEDETQYF.

The chain recombines TRBV7-9 with TRBJ1-3, with TRBD1 identical over 9 bases. CDR1 is SEHNR and CDR2 is FQNEAQ in the germline V gene (reference sequence). CDR3 size: 16 residues. The ends lost 5 bases at V and 0 bases at J; junction bases unmatched: 5. CDR3 protein: CASSPGTGTSGNTIYF. DNA for the CDR3: TGTGCCAGCAGCCCAGGGACAGGGACCTCTGGAAACACCATATATTTT.

The J gene is TRBJ2-7, the V gene TRBV20-1; D may be TRBD1 or TRBD2 (5 bases each). This CDR3 contains 13 residues. V was clipped by 3 bases and J by 2 bases, with 11 bases between them. The germline V gene has CDR1 DFQATT and CDR2 SNEGSKA (reference sequence). The CDR3 nucleotides read TGCAGTGCTAGGCGGCAGGGAGCCTACGAGCAGTACTTC. Translating gives CSARRQGAYEQYF.

This clonotype was picked up many times. CDR3 sequence: CASSLIAGGGSPLHF. DNA of the CDR3: TGTGCCAGCAGCTTAATCGCAGGCGGGGGCTCACCCCTCCACTTT. The rearrangement joins TRBV7-3 to TRBJ1-6; possible D gene TRBD1, 6 bases. Trimming stripped 1 base from V and 10 bases from J, with 14 bases between. The CDR3 spans 15 residues. Germline assignment: CDR1 SGHTA and CDR2 FQGTGA.